This T cell receptor beta chain was sequenced for a study of T cell clonotyping in hematopoietic cell transplantation. The method was immunoSEQ multiplex PCR; TCRdb's version includes in-frame clones alone and lacks a portion of them. The table lists some 16,000 clones, 85% to 95% of them singletons, with under 2% in the top ten. Noted time point: recipient sample about 28 days before transplant, after cytoreduction. Recipient blood drawn about 28 days pretransplant and days 30, 100, 180 after. Overall study findings and caveats: Pathologically expanded recipient clonotypes increased progressively from day 30 to day 180 as diversity fell.

The CDR3 runs to 15 residues. With 0 bases clipped from V and 6 bases from J, the junction kept 3 bases outside the gene matches. The germline V gene encodes CDR1 LGHNA and CDR2 YSLEER. This clone was seen a single time. Its target is not known. The sequencing used peripheral blood mononuclear cells, collected before stem cell transplant. The chain joins TRBV4-3 to TRBJ2-2, with 8 bases that match TRBD2. This clonotype originated in a young man with biphenotypic leukemia. Some clones in this sample may be carry-over from other donors' samples. The CDR3 nucleotides are TGCGCCAGCAGCCAAGAAACGGGGGGGCCCGGGGAGCTGTTTTTT. Its protein product is CASSQETGGPGELFF.